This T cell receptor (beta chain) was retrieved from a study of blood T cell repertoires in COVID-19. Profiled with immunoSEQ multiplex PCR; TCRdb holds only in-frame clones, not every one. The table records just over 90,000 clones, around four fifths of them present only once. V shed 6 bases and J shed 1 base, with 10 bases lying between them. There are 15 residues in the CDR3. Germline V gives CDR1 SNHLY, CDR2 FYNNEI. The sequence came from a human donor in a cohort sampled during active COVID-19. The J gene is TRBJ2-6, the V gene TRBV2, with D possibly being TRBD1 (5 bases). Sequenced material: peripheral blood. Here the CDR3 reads CASRQDVSGANVLTF. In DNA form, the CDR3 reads TGTGCCAGCAGACAGGATGTTTCTGGGGCCAACGTCCTGACTTTC.